What follows are 19 T cell receptor beta chains derived from one specimen sequenced in a study of T cells after yellow fever vaccination. TCRdb re-derived calls from the 5' RACE reads in MiXCR, one entry per CDR3 protein. This sample has some 600,000 distinct CDR3 sequences, with more than 9% found just once. Sequenced here: PBMCs, sampled on the day of the yellow fever booster vaccination. The receptors stem from a man in his thirties or forties who received the YFV17D yellow fever vaccine.

This clonotype was seen many times. This rearrangement joins TRBV20-1 to TRBJ2-1, with D perhaps TRBD2 (5 bases). The ends were cut back, 5 bases at V and 0 bases at J, with 11 bases in the middle. The CDR3 runs to 14 residues. Germline V gene lookup returns CDR1 DFQATT and CDR2 SNEGSKA (reference sequence). The CDR3 protein is CSAVSGRSYNEQFF. The CDR3 DNA follows: TGCAGTGCTGTAAGCGGACGCTCCTACAATGAGCAGTTCTTC.

The chain recombines TRBV28 with TRBJ2-7; 12 nucleotides match TRBD2. Germline loops: CDR1 MDHEN, CDR2 SYDVKM. The CDR3 consists of 17 residues. The J segment lost 0 bases and the V segment lost 3 bases, leaving 6 bases of the junction unmatched. The CDR3 protein is CASSFWTSGVSSYEQYF. For the CDR3, the DNA is TGTGCCAGCAGTTTTTGGACTAGCGGGGTCTCCTCCTACGAGCAGTACTTC.

This chain links TRBV27 with TRBJ2-1; 8 positions match TRBD2. The germline CDR1 and CDR2 sequences are MNHEY and SMNVEV (reference sequence). CDR3 size: 15 residues. Trimming took 0 bases from V and 8 from J; bases not matched to a gene: 6. The CDR3 loop is CASSLSIAGSDEQFF. CDR3 DNA sequence: TGTGCCAGCAGTTTATCCATAGCGGGGAGCGATGAGCAGTTCTTC.

Many counts were recorded for this clonotype. The V and J genes are TRBV7-6 and TRBJ2-7; 9 nucleotides match TRBD1. V shed 1 base and J 2 bases; nucleotides not matched to a gene: 9. This CDR3 is 17 amino acids long. The V gene's germline CDR1 is SGHVS and CDR2 FNYEAQ. CDR3: CASSLELPDRGTYEQYF. The DNA of the CDR3 is TGTGCCAGCAGCTTAGAACTTCCGGACAGGGGAACCTACGAGCAGTACTTC.

V is TRBV19 and J is TRBJ2-1; D unresolved. This CDR3 has 11 amino acids. The germline V gene has CDR1 LNHDA and CDR2 SQIVND (reference sequence). V shed 3 bases and J shed 8 bases, with 5 bases lying between them. The CDR3 DNA reads as TGTGCCAGTAGTATGGGTTATGAGCAGTTCTTC. This encodes CASSMGYEQFF.

In this sample, this clonotype turned up a few times. The chain carries TRBV29-1 and TRBJ1-6, with 7 bases lining up with TRBD1. This CDR3 is 13 amino acids long. Looked up from germline, CDR1 is SQVTM and CDR2 is ANQGSEA. The ends lost 6 bases at V and 10 bases at J; junction bases unmatched: 9. The CDR3 here is CSVRTYRGSPLHF. CDR3 DNA sequence: TGCAGCGTCCGCACCTACAGGGGATCACCCCTCCACTTT.

The chain employs TRBV12-5 and TRBJ2-5; no clear D. The germline gives CDR1 LGHNT, CDR2 FRNRAP. V dropped 1 base and J dropped 6 bases, with 6 bases sitting between them. This CDR3 is built from 12 residues. CDR3 nucleotides: TGTGCTAGTGGTTTGGGACGGCAGACCCAGTACTTC. Its protein is CASGLGRQTQYF.

The V call is TRBV21-1, the J call TRBJ2-5. TRBV21-1 is a pseudogene segment. The CDR3 extends over 10 amino acids. CDR3 sequence reads: CAKVLETQYF. The CDR3 bases are TGTGCCAAGGTGTTGGAGACCCAGTACTTC.

This sequence joins TRBV6-2 or TRBV6-3 and TRBJ2-2, with 8 bases fitting TRBD2. The length of the CDR3 is 14 residues. Germline trimming cut 6 bases from V and 4 bases from J; bases unmatched to any gene: 4. CDR1 is MNHEY and CDR2 is SVGEGT in the germline V gene. The CDR3: CASRERGITGELFF. CDR3 in DNA: TGTGCCAGCAGAGAGCGGGGGATCACCGGGGAGCTGTTTTTT.

This clonotype was detected a few times. The V call is TRBV6-5, the J call TRBJ2-7, with D perhaps TRBD2 (6 bases). Trimming cost V 3 bases and J 0 bases, with 9 bases left between them. Germline V CDR1 and CDR2: MNHEY, SVGAGI. This CDR3 has 14 residues. CDR3 DNA: TGTGCCAGCAGTTATAGGAGGGACTCCTACGAGCAGTACTTC. This gives the protein CASSYRRDSYEQYF.

This clonotype has only a few counts. V is TRBV20-1 and J is TRBJ2-1, with D tentatively TRBD2 (5 bases). The CDR3 consists of 14 residues. The V gene lost 2 bases and the J gene lost 5 bases, with 13 bases spanning the gap. Per the germline V gene, CDR1 is DFQATT and CDR2 is SNEGSKA (reference sequence). CDR3 sequence reads: CSARLGSLNNEQFF. The CDR3 coding sequence is TGCAGTGCTAGATTAGGGAGTTTGAACAATGAGCAGTTCTTC.

This clonotype was seen more than once but under ten times. The chain links TRBV12-3 or TRBV12-4 to TRBJ2-7, with D perhaps being TRBD1 or TRBD2 (6 bases each). The CDR3 contains 11 residues. V shed 8 bases and J shed 6 bases, with 11 bases lying between them. The CDR3 loop is CASSGGLEQYF. CDR3 in DNA: TGTGCCAGCTCTGGGGGGCTCGAGCAGTACTTC.

This clonotype was seen more than once but under ten times. The chain has TRBV7-2 and TRBJ2-7; either TRBD1 or TRBD2 may fit D (6 bases each). From germline, CDR1 is SGHTA and CDR2 FQGNSA. This CDR3 region has 17 residues. Trimming stripped 7 bases from V and 2 bases from J, with 24 bases between. Here the CDR3 DNA reads TGTGCCAGCACCTTGAGGCGGGACATAAGTAAACCCTACGAGCAGTACTTC. Amino acid sequence: CASTLRRDISKPYEQYF.

V gene TRBV18 combines with J gene TRBJ2-7; no reliable D call. The germline V and J ends were trimmed by 0 bases and 3 bases, with 9 bases remaining between them. The CDR3 consists of 14 residues. The germline gives CDR1 KGHSH, CDR2 LQKENI. The CDR3 nucleotides are TGTGCCAGCTCACCACCTGGCGTCTACTACGAGCAGTACTTC. Its protein is CASSPPGVYYEQYF.

This clonotype was counted only a few times. The chain has TRBV9 and TRBJ1-1; possible D gene TRBD1, 6 bases. With 3 bases removed from V and 4 bases from J, the gap between germline ends came to 16 bases. The CDR3 is 15 amino acids. CDR1 SGDLS and CDR2 YYNGEE come from the germline V gene. CDR3 DNA sequence: TGTGCCAGCAGCGACAACAGGGATGGGAGCACTGAAGCTTTCTTT. Its protein product is CASSDNRDGSTEAFF.

CDR3 nucleotides: TGCAGTGCTAGAGATAGTGGGACCCCAAGCTACGAGCAGTACTTC. Its translation is CSARDSGTPSYEQYF. The rearrangement joins TRBV20-1 to TRBJ2-7; perhaps D is TRBD1 or TRBD2 (5 bases each). Trimming cost V 0 bases and J 3 bases, with 15 bases left between them. The CDR3 covers 15 residues. Germline CDR1 DFQATT, CDR2 SNEGSKA (reference sequence).

This chain joins TRBV23-1 and TRBJ2-7; D perhaps matches TRBD1 (5 bases). TRBV23-1 falls under the ORF class, with uncertain function. V lost 0 bases, J lost 7 bases, and 19 bases lay in between. The CDR3 is 16 residues long. Here the CDR3 DNA reads TGCGCCAGCAGTCAATCCTCAGACTGTGACCAGGGAGAGCAGTACTTC. Translation: CASSQSSDCDQGEQYF.

This clonotype was found a few times. This rearrangement joins TRBV28 to TRBJ2-2, with TRBD2 matching over 7 bases. Trimming took 7 bases from V and 5 from J; bases not matched to a gene: 10. Germline lookup yields CDR1 MDHEN and CDR2 SYDVKM. This CDR3 is 15 amino acids long. CDR3 protein: CASTQSVGGTGELFF. In nucleotides, the CDR3 is TGTGCCAGCACCCAATCCGTGGGAGGGACCGGGGAGCTGTTTTTT.

This clonotype turned up a few times. The chain carries TRBV5-1 and TRBJ2-1; D is unclear. This CDR3 is 14 amino acids long. CDR1 is SGHRS and CDR2 is YFSETQ in the germline V gene. V lost 5 bases to trimming and J lost 0 bases, with 9 bases between them. The CDR3 DNA sequence: TGCGCCAGCAGATCGAGTTCCTCCTACAATGAGCAGTTCTTC. This encodes CASRSSSSYNEQFF.